Detailed here is one T cell receptor beta chain. The sample belongs to a study of blood T cell repertoires in COVID-19. About the study: Specimens from acute and convalescent COVID-19 originated in the United States, Italy and Spain.

Trimming took 4 bases from V and 4 from J; bases not matched to a gene: 8. CDR3 size: 15 residues. CDR1 is SGHRS, CDR2 YFSETQ, per germline. Only in-frame clones appear in the TCRdb table, and some are missing; sequencing was by immunoSEQ multiplex PCR. The sample has approximately 400,000 clones, around 87% seen once; the top ten hold under 1.5%. The TCR sequence derives from a man aged 25 to 40 who had recovered from COVID-19. The chain is built from TRBV5-1 and TRBJ2-5; 9 bases fit TRBD1. What was sequenced was PBMCs or T cells enriched from blood (not recorded which). CDR3 amino acids: CASSTGQGFGETQYF. The CDR3 bases are TGCGCCAGCAGCACGGGACAGGGTTTTGGAGAGACCCAGTACTTC.